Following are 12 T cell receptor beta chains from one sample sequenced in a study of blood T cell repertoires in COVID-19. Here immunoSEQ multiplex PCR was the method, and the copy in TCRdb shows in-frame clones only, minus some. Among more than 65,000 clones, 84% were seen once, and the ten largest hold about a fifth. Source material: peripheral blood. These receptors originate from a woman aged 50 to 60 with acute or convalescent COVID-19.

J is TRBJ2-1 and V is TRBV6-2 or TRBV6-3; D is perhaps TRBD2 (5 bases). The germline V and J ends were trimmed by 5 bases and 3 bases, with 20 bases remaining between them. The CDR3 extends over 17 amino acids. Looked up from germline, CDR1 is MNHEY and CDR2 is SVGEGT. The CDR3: CASSGPSSSRSYNEQFF. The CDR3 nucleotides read TGTGCCAGCAGTGGGCCTTCGTCTAGCAGAAGCTACAATGAGCAGTTCTTC.

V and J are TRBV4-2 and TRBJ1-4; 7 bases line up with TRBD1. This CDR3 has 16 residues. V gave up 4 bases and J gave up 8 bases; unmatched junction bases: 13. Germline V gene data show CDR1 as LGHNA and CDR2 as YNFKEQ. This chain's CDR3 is CASSPRGDRVKEKLFF. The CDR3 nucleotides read TGTGCCAGCAGCCCAAGGGGAGACAGGGTGAAGGAAAAACTGTTTTTT.

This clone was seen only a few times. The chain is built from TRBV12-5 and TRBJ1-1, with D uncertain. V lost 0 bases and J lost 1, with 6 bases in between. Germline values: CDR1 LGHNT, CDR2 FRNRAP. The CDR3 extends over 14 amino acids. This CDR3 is CASGLVRQNTEAFF. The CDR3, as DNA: TGTGCTAGTGGTTTGGTACGACAGAACACTGAAGCTTTCTTT. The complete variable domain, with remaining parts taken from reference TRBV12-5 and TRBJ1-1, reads DARVTQTPRHKVTEMGQEVTMRCQPILGHNTVFWYRQTMMQGLELLAYFRNRAPLDDSGMPKDRFSAEMPDATLATLKIQPSEPRDSAVYFCASGLVRQNTEAFFGQGTRLTVV.

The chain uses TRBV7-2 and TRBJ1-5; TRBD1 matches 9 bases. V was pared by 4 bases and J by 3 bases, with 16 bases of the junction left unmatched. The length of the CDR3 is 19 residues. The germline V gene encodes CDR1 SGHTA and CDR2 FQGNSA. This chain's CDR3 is CASSSSRDRERISNQPQHF. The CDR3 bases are TGTGCCAGCAGCTCGTCCCGGGACAGGGAACGGATCTCCAATCAGCCCCAGCATTTT. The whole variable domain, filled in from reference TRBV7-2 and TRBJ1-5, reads GAGVSQSPSNKVTEKGKDVELRCDPISGHTALYWYRQSLGQGLEFLIYFQGNSAPDKSGLPSDRFSAERTGGSVSTLTIQRTQQEDSAVYLCASSSSRDRERISNQPQHFGDGTRLSIL.

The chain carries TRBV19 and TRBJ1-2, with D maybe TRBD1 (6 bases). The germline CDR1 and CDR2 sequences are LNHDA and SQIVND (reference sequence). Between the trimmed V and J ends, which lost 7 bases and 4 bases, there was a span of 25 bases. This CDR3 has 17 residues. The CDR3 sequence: CASKKEGRGTVRYGYTF. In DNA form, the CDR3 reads TGTGCCAGTAAAAAAGAGGGCAGGGGTACTGTTCGCTATGGCTACACCTTC.

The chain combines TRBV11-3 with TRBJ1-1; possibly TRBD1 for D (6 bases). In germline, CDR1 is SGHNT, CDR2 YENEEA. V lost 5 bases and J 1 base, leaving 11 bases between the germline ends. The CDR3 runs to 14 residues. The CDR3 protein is CASSRGAKNTEAFF. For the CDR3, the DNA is TGTGCCAGCAGCCGGGGGGCCAAGAACACTGAAGCTTTCTTT.

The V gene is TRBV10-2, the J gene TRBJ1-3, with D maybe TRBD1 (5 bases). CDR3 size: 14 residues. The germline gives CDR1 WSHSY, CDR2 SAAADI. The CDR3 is CASQGQSSGNTIYF. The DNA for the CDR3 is TGCGCATCCCAGGGTCAGAGCTCTGGAAACACCATATATTTT.

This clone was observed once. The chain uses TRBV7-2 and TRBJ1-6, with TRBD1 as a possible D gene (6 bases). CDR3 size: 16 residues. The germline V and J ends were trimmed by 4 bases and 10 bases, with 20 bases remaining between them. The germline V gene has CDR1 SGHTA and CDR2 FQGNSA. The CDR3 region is CASSSPVGASKSPLHF. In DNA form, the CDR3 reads TGTGCCAGCAGCTCCCCGGTGGGGGCGTCTAAATCACCCCTCCACTTT.

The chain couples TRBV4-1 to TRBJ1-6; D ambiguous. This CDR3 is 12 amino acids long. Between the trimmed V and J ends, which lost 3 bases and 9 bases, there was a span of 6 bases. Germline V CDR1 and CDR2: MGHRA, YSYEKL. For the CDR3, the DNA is TGCGCCAGCAGCCATCCCTTTTCACCCCTCCACTTT. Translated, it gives CASSHPFSPLHF.

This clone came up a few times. This CDR3 reads CASSPQGADTQYF. As DNA, the CDR3 is TGTGCCAGCTCACCACAGGGGGCAGATACGCAGTATTTT. The V and J genes are TRBV18 and TRBJ2-3; perhaps TRBD1 as D (6 bases). Germline lookup yields CDR1 KGHSH and CDR2 LQKENI. The ends were cut back, 1 base at V and 4 bases at J, with 6 bases in the middle. The CDR3 consists of 13 residues.

The CDR3 sequence: CASSLSNGPYEQYF. The CDR3 nucleotides read TGTGCCAGCAGTTTATCGAATGGCCCTTACGAGCAGTACTTC. The chain links TRBV27 to TRBJ2-7; D remains ambiguous. Germline CDR1 is MNHEY and CDR2 is SMNVEV (reference sequence). The V end was cut by 0 bases, the J end by 4 bases, with 10 bases between. CDR3 length: 14 residues.

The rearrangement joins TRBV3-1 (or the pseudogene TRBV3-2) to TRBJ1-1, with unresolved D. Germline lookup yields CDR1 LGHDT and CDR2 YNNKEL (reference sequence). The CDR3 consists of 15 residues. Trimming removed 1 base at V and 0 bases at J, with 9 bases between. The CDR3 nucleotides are TGTGCCAGCAGCCAAGGACACTTTATGAACACTGAAGCTTTCTTT. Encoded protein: CASSQGHFMNTEAFF.